The clone carrying this T cell receptor beta chain was found many times. These data are taken from a study of blood T cell repertoires in COVID-19. Study details: There were acute and convalescent COVID-19 samples, and they came from the United States, Italy and Spain. PBMCs, B-cell-depleted T cells, or T cells were the source of the cDNA or gDNA that made up the material.

This table comes from immunoSEQ multiplex PCR, and its TCRdb copy is limited to in-frame clones, with some not included. The sample has about 140,000 clones, almost 90% seen once. Sequencing input: peripheral blood. The sequence came from a man aged 45 to 65 with active or convalescent COVID-19.

CDR3 sequence (DNA): TGTGCCAGCAGCCCGGTGCAGGGTTGGAACTATGGCTACACCTTC. It codes for CASSPVQGWNYGYTF. The rearrangement links TRBV14 to TRBJ1-2; weak D call: TRBD1 (5 bases). The CDR3 has 15 residues. Trimming shortened V by 4 bases and J by 2 bases, and 14 bases separated the two germline ends. Germline lookup yields CDR1 SGHDN and CDR2 FVKESK.